This T cell receptor beta chain was documented in a study of early T cells in non-severe SARS-CoV-2 infection. J lost 0 bases, V lost 2 bases, and 10 bases had no gene match. Germline CDR1 is MNHNY and CDR2 is SVGAGI (reference sequence). This CDR3 comprises 18 residues. This clonotype appeared many times. TCRdb analysed the 5' RACE reads with MiXCR anew, one entry per CDR3 protein. The sample lists under 80,000 distinct CDR3 sequences, roughly 13% occurring once. The source of this sequence is an adult who was a healthcare worker with PCR-confirmed SARS-CoV-2 infection or an uninfected control (not recorded which). What was sequenced was whole blood. The V gene is TRBV6-6, the J gene TRBJ1-1; the match to TRBD1 covers 9 bases. The CDR3 protein is CASSYGYRGRGMNTEAFF. The CDR3 bases are TGTGCCAGCAGTTACGGATACAGGGGGCGAGGGATGAACACTGAAGCTTTCTTT.